This TCR beta chain was identified during a study of blood T cell repertoires in COVID-19. About the research overall: Specimens from acute and convalescent COVID-19 originated in the United States, Italy and Spain.

Profiled with immunoSEQ multiplex PCR; TCRdb holds only in-frame clones, not every one. The data show around 130,000 clones, roughly 88% seen once. The V end was cut by 4 bases, the J end by 3 bases, with 10 bases between. This CDR3 region has 14 residues. The germline V gene has CDR1 SNHLY and CDR2 FYNNEI. The TCR was taken from a man between 65 and 85 years old with active COVID-19. Sequencing input: peripheral blood. The chain recombines TRBV2 with TRBJ1-5, with D perhaps matching TRBD1 (6 bases). The CDR3 region is CASSADSTNQPQHF. CDR3 nucleotides: TGTGCCAGCAGTGCGGACAGCACCAATCAGCCCCAGCATTTT.